Below, 3 T cell receptor beta chains from the same sample are listed, as sequenced in a study of blood T cell repertoires in COVID-19. The data were produced by immunoSEQ multiplex PCR, yet TCRdb's version contains in-frame clones alone and is incomplete. The table lists some 220,000 clones, around 84% of them singletons. The source material was peripheral blood. Receptors were obtained from a human donor in a cohort sampled during active COVID-19.

This clone has more than one count but fewer than ten. The chain recombines TRBV28 with TRBJ1-2, with D perhaps matching TRBD1 (6 bases). V lost 3 bases to trimming and J lost 5 bases, with 16 bases between them. Germline lookup yields CDR1 MDHEN and CDR2 SYDVKM. The CDR3 consists of 15 residues. Here the CDR3 reads CASSFSTGSIYGYTF. CDR3 DNA: TGTGCCAGCAGTTTCTCGACAGGATCTATATATGGCTACACCTTC.

In this sample, this clone turned up a few times. V gene TRBV24-1 combines with J gene TRBJ1-1; the match to TRBD1 covers 8 bases. The CDR3 spans 15 residues. Losses at the gene ends were 2 bases for V and 2 bases for J; bases not matched to a gene: 3. Germline CDR1 is KGHDR and CDR2 is SFDVKD. The CDR3 loop is CATSDWTGSNTEAFF. Written as DNA, the CDR3 is TGTGCCACCAGTGATTGGACAGGGTCTAACACTGAAGCTTTCTTT.

The chain recombines TRBV6-5 with TRBJ2-3; D gene uncertain. Trimming cost V 6 bases and J 0 bases, with 7 bases left between them. The CDR3 runs 13 residues. Looked up from germline, CDR1 is MNHEY and CDR2 is SVGAGI. Written as DNA, the CDR3 is TGTGCCAGCAGACCAACTAGCACAGATACGCAGTATTTT. Its protein is CASRPTSTDTQYF.